The 5 T cell receptor beta chains reported below all come from one sample, sequenced in a study of technical replicates of blood from a few donors. The protocol was immunoSEQ multiplex PCR, while the TCRdb copy is restricted to in-frame clones and leaves out a portion. The sample records about 59,000 clones, over 85% being singletons. Sequences were obtained from PBMCs. The source of these receptors is a human donor in good health. Some clones in this sample may be carry-over from other donors' samples.

The CDR3 nucleotides are TGTGCCAGCAGCTCCGCGGCGAATCGCGGGGCGCAGTACTTC. Translated, it gives CASSSAANRGAQYF. The rearrangement joins TRBV11-1 to TRBJ2-7, with D possibly matching TRBD2 (6 bases). This CDR3 is built from 14 residues. The V end lost 4 bases, the J end lost 9 bases, and 19 bases lay between the germline ends. CDR1 is SGHAT and CDR2 is FQDESV in the germline V gene (reference sequence).

This clone turned up a few times. The chain couples TRBV6-1 to TRBJ2-3; TRBD2 might be the D (5 bases). The CDR3 sequence is 12 residues long. The germline CDR1 and CDR2 sequences are MNHNS and SASEGT. Trimming removed 5 bases at V and 5 bases at J, with 8 bases between. CDR3 protein: CASSRGGDTQYF. CDR3 nucleotides: TGTGCCAGCAGTCGAGGAGGAGATACGCAGTATTTT.

The V and J genes are TRBV5-1 and TRBJ2-7, with TRBD2 identical over 10 bases. The germline CDR1 and CDR2 sequences are SGHRS and YFSETQ. This CDR3 is 15 amino acids long. J was trimmed by 3 bases and V by 3 bases; bases with no gene match: 6. The CDR3 here is CASSYETSGRYEQYF. The CDR3 DNA reads as TGCGCCAGCAGCTATGAGACTAGCGGGCGCTACGAGCAGTACTTC.

The chain combines TRBV5-1 with TRBJ1-2; possibly TRBD1 for D (6 bases). Per the germline V gene, CDR1 is SGHRS and CDR2 is YFSETQ. The CDR3 runs to 14 residues. V was pared by 2 bases and J by 2 bases, with 10 bases between. The chain's CDR3 is CASSFSGGNYGYTF. The CDR3 DNA reads TGCGCCAGCAGCTTTTCGGGGGGCAACTATGGCTACACCTTC.

The gene calls are TRBV4-3 and TRBJ1-5, with 8 nucleotides matching TRBD1. Germline V gene lookup returns CDR1 LGHNA and CDR2 YSLEER. The CDR3 runs 15 residues. Germline trimming cut 4 bases from V and 2 bases from J; bases unmatched to any gene: 4. The CDR3 DNA reads as TGCGCCAGCAGCCCTGGACAGGGCGGCAATCAGCCCCAGCATTTT. This codes for CASSPGQGGNQPQHF.